Presented here are 12 T cell receptor beta chains from one specimen sequenced in a study of shared clonotypes between healthy human individuals. Sequenced by immunoSEQ multiplex PCR; TCRdb stores in-frame clones only, minus some. The repertoire holds some 1,100,000 clones, with around 78% as singletons. The specimen was memory CD4+ T cells from PBMCs. Subset meaning: CD45RA-negative fraction. These receptors were taken from a young man in good health. Some clones in this sample may be carry-over from other donors' samples.

V gene TRBV2 combines with J gene TRBJ2-7; TRBD2 is a possible D gene (6 bases). Trimming removed 4 bases at V and 5 bases at J, with 18 bases between. From germline, CDR1 is SNHLY and CDR2 FYNNEI. This CDR3 is 15 amino acids long. CDR3 amino acids: CASSGSGRGYDEQYF. The CDR3 bases are TGTGCCAGCAGTGGTTCGGGGCGGGGTTATGACGAGCAGTACTTC.

The chain recombines TRBV5-1 with TRBJ2-1, with D tentatively TRBD2 (6 bases). CDR3 length: 13 residues. V shed 7 bases and J shed 6 bases, with 14 bases lying between them. Germline V gene data show CDR1 as SGHRS and CDR2 as YFSETQ. The CDR3: CASSRGSTNEQFF. CDR3 nucleotide sequence: TGCGCCAGCTCTCGGGGGAGCACCAATGAGCAGTTCTTC.

About this clone: This sequence may be a read error, since a much larger clone differs from it by one base. This chain uses TRBV7-8 with TRBJ1-1; D is possibly TRBD1 (5 bases). CDR3 length equals 14 residues. V lost 1 base, J lost 1 base, and 7 bases lay in between. Germline V gene lookup returns CDR1 SGHVS and CDR2 FQNEAQ. The CDR3 DNA sequence: TGTGCCAGCAGCTTAGGAGGGGAGAACACTGAAGCTTTCTTT. This encodes CASSLGGENTEAFF. Complete variable domain (other parts from reference TRBV7-8 and TRBJ1-1): GAGVSQSPRYKVAKRGQDVALRCDPISGHVSLFWYQQALGQGPEFLTYFQNEAQLDKSGLPSDRFFAERPEGSVSTLKIQRTQQEDSAVYLCASSLGGENTEAFFGQGTRLTVV.

The chain has TRBV5-1 and TRBJ2-2; 7 bases line up with TRBD1. J lost 5 bases, V lost 2 bases, and 6 bases had no gene match. Germline V gives CDR1 SGHRS, CDR2 YFSETQ. The CDR3 contains 15 residues. In DNA form, the CDR3 reads TGCGCCAGCAGCTTCGACAGGGTAGGGACCGGGGAGCTGTTTTTT. This sequence encodes CASSFDRVGTGELFF.

In its sample, this clone was seen a few times. The rearrangement links TRBV11-3 to TRBJ2-5; unclear D gene. V gave up 1 base and J gave up 7 bases, with 10 bases separating them. Germline V CDR1 and CDR2: SGHNT, YENEEA. This CDR3 has 13 residues. In DNA, the CDR3 is TGTGCCAGCAGCTTAGGGTACTGGGCGACCCAGTACTTC. Its protein product is CASSLGYWATQYF.

The chain combines TRBV2 with TRBJ2-7; no clear D. Germline lookup yields CDR1 SNHLY and CDR2 FYNNEI. The CDR3 totals 11 residues. CDR3 sequence (DNA): TGTGGCCGCGGTTGGGGATACGAGCAGTACTTC. Translated: CGRGWGYEQYF.

Only a few counts were recorded for this clone. The rearrangement joins TRBV7-9 to TRBJ2-7, with 8 bases identical to TRBD2. V shed 2 bases, J shed 5 bases, and the junction held 8 bases outside the gene matches. This CDR3 is 15 amino acids long. Germline V CDR1 and CDR2: SEHNR, FQNEAQ (reference sequence). CDR3 DNA: TGTGCCAGCAGCTTATGGAGCGGGAGTAACGACGAGCAGTACTTC. Protein: CASSLWSGSNDEQYF.

V gene TRBV27 combines with J gene TRBJ2-5; 10 positions agree with TRBD2. The CDR3 contains 15 residues. V lost 5 bases, J lost 5 bases, and 8 bases stayed unmatched. The V gene's germline CDR1 is MNHEY and CDR2 SMNVEV (reference sequence). The CDR3 DNA reads TGTGCCAGCAGTGGGCTAGCGGGAGTGGGGGAGACCCAGTACTTC. Its protein is CASSGLAGVGETQYF.

A word on this clone: This sample includes further DNA sequences coding for the same CDR3. The chain recombines TRBV28 with TRBJ1-5; D may be TRBD1 (5 bases). The CDR3 is 12 amino acids. V lost 6 bases, J lost 7 bases, and 10 bases lay in between. Germline CDR1 and CDR2: MDHEN and SYDVKM. CDR3 coding DNA: TGTGCCAGCAGGCAGGGAGGACAGCCCCAGCATTTT. Amino acid sequence: CASRQGGQPQHF.

This chain links TRBV5-6 with TRBJ2-5, with 8 nucleotides matching TRBD1. The germline V gene encodes CDR1 SGHDT and CDR2 YYEEEE. The J segment lost 2 bases and the V segment lost 0 bases, leaving 6 bases of the junction unmatched. The CDR3 runs to 16 residues. The CDR3: CASSLAWDRLQETQYF. In nucleotides, the CDR3 is TGTGCCAGCAGCTTGGCCTGGGACAGGTTGCAAGAGACCCAGTACTTC.

This sequence joins TRBV2 and TRBJ2-7; unclear D gene. CDR3 length: 14 residues. Germline V gene sequence: CDR1 SNHLY, CDR2 FYNNEI. Trimming removed 5 bases from V and 1 base from J, with 12 bases in between. The CDR3 nucleotides read TGTGCCAGCAGTCTAGACGGGCCTTCCTACGAGCAGTACTTC. Translation: CASSLDGPSYEQYF.

This chain joins TRBV19 and TRBJ2-7; TRBD2 agrees at 14 bases. The CDR3 extends over 17 amino acids. Losses at the gene ends were 5 bases for V and 4 bases for J; bases not matched to a gene: 10. The germline CDR1 and CDR2 sequences are LNHDA and SQIVND (reference sequence). The CDR3 coding sequence is TGTGCCAGTAGTCCCGTGACTAGCGGGAGGGGAACTTACGAGCAGTACTTC. Translating gives CASSPVTSGRGTYEQYF. The variable domain in full, with the rest retrieved from reference TRBV19 and TRBJ2-7, is DGGITQSPKYLFRKEGQNVTLSCEQNLNHDAMYWYRQDPGQGLRLIYYSQIVNDFQKGDIAEGYSVSREKKESFPLTVTSAQKNPTAFYLCASSPVTSGRGTYEQYFGPGTRLTVT.